The 2 T cell receptor beta chains listed next were all sequenced from one sample in a study of Graves' ophthalmopathy and Graves' hyperthyroidism. Amplifying from RNA transcripts, the study obtained TCR beta CDR3 regions. The first-round RT-PCR employed HTBI primers together with the Qiagen OneStep RT-PCR kit. A multiplex PCR was then performed as the second round. Via MiXCR, TCRdb re-called the multiplex PCR reads, giving one row per CDR3 protein. The table has hundreds of thousands of distinct CDR3 sequences, just over 40% seen once. Sequenced sample: peripheral blood. These receptors were taken from an adult man with Graves' ophthalmopathy.

This clonotype was recorded at least ten times. V usage is TRBV3-1 and J usage is TRBJ1-5; no definite D call. Trimming stripped 3 bases from V and 6 bases from J, with 12 bases between. The germline CDR1 and CDR2 sequences are LGHDT and YNNKEL (reference sequence). The CDR3 contains 14 residues. The CDR3 DNA is TGTGCCAGCAGCCAGGCCGAGGTGGGTCAGCCCCAGCATTTT. Residues: CASSQAEVGQPQHF.

This clonotype occurred a few times. This rearrangement joins TRBV10-3 to TRBJ1-2; D is perhaps TRBD1 (5 bases). Germline lookup yields CDR1 ENHRY and CDR2 SYGVKD. This CDR3 has 16 residues. V lost 10 bases and J lost 8, with 29 bases in between. The CDR3 DNA follows: TGTGCCAGCTTACCAGCGGGGGGTCCTCTGCGCCTCGGCTACACCTTC. This encodes CASLPAGGPLRLGYTF.